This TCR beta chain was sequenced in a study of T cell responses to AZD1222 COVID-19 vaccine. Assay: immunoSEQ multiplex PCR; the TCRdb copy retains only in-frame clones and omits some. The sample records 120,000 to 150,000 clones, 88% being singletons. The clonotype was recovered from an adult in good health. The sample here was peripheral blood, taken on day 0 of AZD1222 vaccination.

CDR3 nucleotide sequence: TGTGCCTGGAGTCTCTCTGGAAACACCATATATTTT. Protein product: CAWSLSGNTIYF. The J gene is TRBJ1-3, the V gene TRBV30; no clear D gene. Germline CDR1 reads GTSNPN; CDR2 reads SVGIG (reference sequence). Trimming removed 2 bases from V and 0 bases from J, with 2 bases in between. The CDR3 contains 12 residues.